Below, 27 T cell receptor beta chains from the same sample are listed, as sequenced in a study of response to subunit inactivated influenza vaccine. TCRdb reprocessed the RT-PCR reads with MiXCR, giving one entry per CDR3 protein. The sample has roughly 650,000 distinct CDR3 sequences, around 16% seen once. Sequenced material: PBMCs from blood, taken 11 to 12 days after vaccination. Receptors were obtained from a man aged 50 to 59 who received an inactivated influenza vaccine.

This chain joins TRBV6-2 or TRBV6-3 and TRBJ1-1; D is ambiguous. CDR1 is MNHEY and CDR2 is SVGEGT in the germline V gene. V lost 1 base and J 6 bases, leaving 9 bases between the germline ends. The CDR3 spans 13 residues. The CDR3: CASSYLGRAEAFF. The CDR3 coding sequence is TGTGCCAGCAGTTACTTAGGGAGGGCTGAAGCTTTCTTT.

This clonotype was seen a handful of times. The chain links TRBV5-1 to TRBJ2-1, with 7 positions matching TRBD2. CDR1 is SGHRS, CDR2 YFSETQ, per germline. The CDR3 totals 15 residues. V shed 4 bases and J 2 bases; nucleotides not matched to a gene: 6. The CDR3 protein is CASSAGTMPYNEQFF. Here the CDR3 DNA reads TGCGCCAGCAGCGCCGGGACTATGCCCTACAATGAGCAGTTCTTC.

The V gene is TRBV4-1, the J gene TRBJ2-3, with 7 bases lining up with TRBD2. CDR1 is MGHRA and CDR2 is YSYEKL in the germline V gene. V lost 4 bases to trimming and J lost 2 bases; unmatched junction nucleotides: 12. CDR3 size: 17 residues. Here the CDR3 DNA reads TGCGCCAGCAGCCCAGGGCGGCTAGCGGATAACACAGATACGCAGTATTTT. Translating gives CASSPGRLADNTDTQYF.

This clonotype was seen more than once but under ten times. The genes are TRBV29-1 and TRBJ2-5, with a tentative D call TRBD2 (5 bases). The CDR3 covers 11 residues. Trimming pared 4 bases from V and 3 bases from J, leaving 6 bases between. The germline gives CDR1 SQVTM, CDR2 ANQGSEA. CDR3 protein: CSVGREETQYF. For the CDR3, the DNA is TGCAGCGTTGGGCGGGAAGAGACCCAGTACTTC.

This clonotype was counted between two and nine times. The V and J genes are TRBV3-1 and TRBJ2-3; D could derive from TRBD1 or TRBD2 (5 bases each). This CDR3 has 16 amino acids. Germline V lookup: CDR1 LGHDT, CDR2 YNNKEL (reference sequence). Trimming cost V 5 bases and J 2 bases, with 17 bases left between them. DNA for the CDR3: TGTGCCAGCAGCTTGTCCGGGACCGAGAACACAGATACGCAGTATTTT. It yields the protein CASSLSGTENTDTQYF.

Only a few counts were recorded for this clonotype. The V and J genes are TRBV5-1 and TRBJ2-2, with 7 bases matching TRBD1. The CDR3 contains 14 residues. Trimming took 3 bases from V and 6 from J; bases not matched to a gene: 5. Looked up from germline, CDR1 is SGHRS and CDR2 is YFSETQ. The chain's CDR3 is CASSSGTVSGELFF. The CDR3 bases are TGCGCCAGCAGCTCAGGGACAGTTTCCGGGGAGCTGTTTTTT.

The chain is built from TRBV4-1 and TRBJ2-7; 9 nucleotides line up with TRBD2. This CDR3 has 17 amino acids. Germline assignment: CDR1 MGHRA and CDR2 YSYEKL. V was clipped by 1 base and J by 4 bases; unmatched bases: 11. Here the CDR3 DNA reads TGCGCCAGCAGCCAAGCTCCTTTAGCGGGGGCTAAATACGAGCAGTACTTC. Translation gives CASSQAPLAGAKYEQYF.

This clonotype has at least ten counts. The chain uses TRBV5-5 and TRBJ1-1; D is unresolved. Trimming removed 4 bases from V and 5 bases from J, with 9 bases in between. The CDR3 is 12 amino acids. Germline assignment: CDR1 SGHKS and CDR2 YYEKEE (reference sequence). The chain's CDR3 is CASSLGWTEAFF. CDR3 DNA: TGTGCCAGCAGCCTCGGGTGGACTGAAGCTTTCTTT.

This chain connects TRBV5-1 to TRBJ2-3; 12 bases are shared with TRBD2. This CDR3 is built from 13 residues. Germline-derived CDR1 and CDR2 are SGHRS and YFSETQ. V gave up 4 bases and J gave up 9 bases; unmatched junction bases: 3. The CDR3, as DNA: TGCGCCAGCAGCGCCGGACTAGCGGGGACGCAGTATTTT. The encoded protein is CASSAGLAGTQYF.

In this sample, this clonotype turned up a few times. The V and J genes are TRBV6-1 and TRBJ1-2; 8 bases are a match to TRBD1. CDR1 and CDR2 from the germline V gene are MNHNS and SASEGT. The V segment lost 6 bases and the J segment 8 bases; nucleotides outside the gene matches: 8. The CDR3 covers 13 residues. DNA of the CDR3: TGTGCCAGCAGCCGACAGGGGATTGGCGGCTACACCTTC. It yields the protein CASSRQGIGGYTF.

This chain uses TRBV2 with TRBJ2-1; TRBD2 agrees at 8 bases. Germline V gene sequence: CDR1 SNHLY, CDR2 FYNNEI. After removal of 7 bases from V and 10 bases from J, the junction contained 9 bases not matched to a gene. The CDR3 contains 13 residues. The CDR3 region has the DNA TGTGCCAGCAATCAACACGAGCGGGGGGAGCAGTTCTTC. Its protein is CASNQHERGEQFF. The whole variable domain, filled in from reference TRBV2 and TRBJ2-1, reads EPEVTQTPSHQVTQMGQEVILRCVPISNHLYFYWYRQILGQKVEFLVSFYNNEISEKSEIFDDQFSVERPDGSNFTLKIRSTKLEDSAMYFCASNQHERGEQFFGPGTRLTVL.

In nucleotides, the CDR3 is TGCAGTGCTAGAGTTAGAGCCTGGGTGGATGAGCAGTTCTTC. The encoded protein is CSARVRAWVDEQFF. The chain uses TRBV20-1 and TRBJ2-1; D not resolved. Germline CDR1 and CDR2: DFQATT and SNEGSKA (reference sequence). V shed 1 base and J shed 8 bases, with 15 bases lying between them. The CDR3 length is 14 residues.

This clonotype was seen only a few times. This chain uses TRBV28 with TRBJ1-2; weak D call: TRBD1 (6 bases). Germline CDR1 and CDR2: MDHEN and SYDVKM. The CDR3 is made up of 15 amino acids. V was trimmed by 5 bases and J by 3 bases, leaving 16 bases between them. The CDR3 sequence: CASSRPSQGHYGYTF. The CDR3 nucleotides read TGTGCCAGCAGTCGCCCATCACAGGGACACTATGGCTACACCTTC.

This clonotype was detected only a few times. V gene TRBV5-1 combines with J gene TRBJ1-1; D is unresolved. Germline lookup yields CDR1 SGHRS and CDR2 YFSETQ. Trimming cost V 6 bases and J 6 bases, with 18 bases left between them. The CDR3 has 14 amino acids. The chain's CDR3 is CASTLGESNAEAFF. As DNA, the CDR3 is TGCGCCAGCACCCTCGGGGAATCCAACGCTGAAGCTTTCTTT.

The chain employs TRBV5-3 and TRBJ2-7, with D possibly matching TRBD2 (5 bases). TRBV5-3 falls under the ORF class, with uncertain function. The CDR3 consists of 12 residues. Trimming shortened V by 9 bases and J by 3 bases, and 13 bases separated the two germline ends. The CDR3 DNA reads as TGTGCCATGAGCTCCGGAGGCTACGAGCAGTACTTC. It specifies CAMSSGGYEQYF.

The V gene is TRBV5-1, the J gene TRBJ2-3; D is unresolved. Germline CDR1 and CDR2: SGHRS and YFSETQ. The CDR3 is made up of 15 amino acids. V lost 3 bases and J 2 bases, leaving 13 bases between the germline ends. The CDR3 here is CASSSPGGATDTQYF. CDR3 in DNA: TGCGCCAGCAGCTCACCGGGTGGTGCCACAGATACGCAGTATTTT. The whole variable domain, filled in from reference TRBV5-1 and TRBJ2-3, reads KAGVTQTPRYLIKTRGQQVTLSCSPISGHRSVSWYQQTPGQGLQFLFEYFSETQRNKGNFPGRFSGRQFSNSRSEMNVSTLELGDSALYLCASSSPGGATDTQYFGPGTRLTVL.

This clonotype was found a few times. The CDR3 protein is CASTRTGTGKGYGQFF. The CDR3 DNA is TGTGCCAGCACCCGAACCGGGACAGGGAAAGGATATGGGCAGTTCTTC. The gene calls are TRBV6-2 or TRBV6-3 and TRBJ2-1; 9 bases map to TRBD1. The germline V gene has CDR1 MNHEY and CDR2 SVGEGT. The CDR3 contains 16 residues. V lost 7 bases, J lost 12 bases, and 19 bases stayed unmatched.

This clonotype was observed a handful of times. The genes are TRBV4-2 and TRBJ2-7; TRBD1 is a possible D gene (5 bases). V was clipped by 0 bases and J by 2 bases, with 14 bases between them. In germline, CDR1 is LGHNA, CDR2 YNFKEQ. The CDR3 covers 16 residues. CDR3 in DNA: TGTGCCAGCAGCCAAGAATCGCGCAGGGTCACCTACGAGCAGTACTTC. This encodes CASSQESRRVTYEQYF.

This clonotype came up a few times. The chain employs TRBV5-1 and TRBJ2-7, with TRBD2 identical over 7 bases. This CDR3 contains 12 residues. The V segment lost 5 bases and the J segment 6 bases; nucleotides outside the gene matches: 5. Looked up from germline, CDR1 is SGHRS and CDR2 is YFSETQ. The CDR3 is CASREAGREQYF. CDR3 nucleotides: TGCGCCAGCAGGGAAGCGGGGCGCGAGCAGTACTTC.

V usage is TRBV7-9 and J usage is TRBJ2-5; D may correspond to TRBD1 or TRBD2 (6 bases each). This CDR3 contains 12 residues. V was trimmed by 11 bases and J by 3 bases, leaving 13 bases between them. Germline CDR1 is SEHNR and CDR2 is FQNEAQ (reference sequence). The CDR3, as DNA: TGTGCCGGGGGGCAAGGCGAAGAGACCCAGTACTTC. It is translated as CAGGQGEETQYF.

V gene TRBV7-6 combines with J gene TRBJ2-1; D remains unclear. Trimming shortened V by 5 bases and J by 4 bases, and 15 bases separated the two germline ends. CDR3 length: 15 amino acids. CDR1 and CDR2 from the germline V gene are SGHVS and FNYEAQ. In DNA, the CDR3 is TGTGCCAGCAGCCCCCCAACAGCCCGGTACAATGAGCAGTTCTTC. Its translation: CASSPPTARYNEQFF.

The chain links TRBV27 to TRBJ2-3, with 7 bases identical to TRBD1. Looked up from germline, CDR1 is MNHEY and CDR2 is SMNVEV (reference sequence). The CDR3 spans 18 residues. V gave up 7 bases and J gave up 2 bases; unmatched junction bases: 18. CDR3 DNA: TGTGCCAGCATTTTCTTATCTCGGGACAGAGGATACACAGATACGCAGTATTTT. This sequence encodes CASIFLSRDRGYTDTQYF.

This clonotype came up many times. The rearrangement joins TRBV5-1 to TRBJ2-1; D is ambiguous. The V gene lost 2 bases and the J gene lost 0 bases, with 9 bases spanning the gap. Germline CDR1 reads SGHRS; CDR2 reads YFSETQ. This CDR3 spans 15 amino acids. CDR3 coding DNA: TGCGCCAGCAGCTTCGACCCCAGCTCCTACAATGAGCAGTTCTTC. This translates into CASSFDPSSYNEQFF. Full variable domain (remainder filled in from reference TRBV5-1 and TRBJ2-1): KAGVTQTPRYLIKTRGQQVTLSCSPISGHRSVSWYQQTPGQGLQFLFEYFSETQRNKGNFPGRFSGRQFSNSRSEMNVSTLELGDSALYLCASSFDPSSYNEQFFGPGTRLTVL.

In this sample, this clonotype turned up a few times. The CDR3 coding sequence is TGCGCCAGCAGCCAAGTGGGAAGAGCCAAAAACATTCAGTACTTC. Amino acids: CASSQVGRAKNIQYF. The chain has TRBV4-1 and TRBJ2-4; D is unclear. The CDR3 loop spans 15 amino acids. The germline V gene encodes CDR1 MGHRA and CDR2 YSYEKL. Trimming removed 1 base from V and 0 bases from J, with 7 bases in between.

This clonotype was seen ten or more times. This chain joins TRBV6-2 or TRBV6-3 and TRBJ2-2; the D gene is possibly TRBD2 (6 bases). The V end was cut by 3 bases, the J end by 6 bases, with 14 bases between. The CDR3 spans 15 residues. The germline V gene has CDR1 MNHEY and CDR2 SVGEGT. The CDR3 bases are TGTGCCAGCAGTTATTCGGGACTTGGAGCCGGGGAGCTGTTTTTT. This codes for CASSYSGLGAGELFF.

The chain is built from TRBV6-2 or TRBV6-3 and TRBJ2-7, with 9 bases lining up with TRBD1. CDR3 length: 14 amino acids. J gave up 4 bases and V 6 bases, and 7 bases lay outside the gene matches. Germline CDR1 reads MNHEY; CDR2 reads SVGEGT. The CDR3 loop is CASRGTGQGYEQYF. CDR3 bases: TGTGCCAGCAGGGGAACGGGACAGGGATACGAGCAGTACTTC.

The chain links TRBV24-1 to TRBJ2-2; 7 bases map to TRBD2. CDR3 length: 15 amino acids. With V trimmed by 6 bases and J by 4 bases, 7 bases remained unmatched. Germline V gives CDR1 KGHDR, CDR2 SFDVKD. The CDR3 DNA follows: TGTGCCACCAGTTCGCCAGCGGGAACCACCGGGGAGCTGTTTTTT. It codes for CATSSPAGTTGELFF.